Listed below are T cell receptor beta chains from one sample, sequenced in a study of cytomegalovirus exposure and HLA in healthy donors. The assay was immunoSEQ multiplex PCR, and TCRdb's table has in-frame clones only and misses some. The sample has more than 200,000 clones; 60% to 85% are singletons. Sequenced input: PBMCs. Source of these receptors: a man aged 40-50 years in good health and CMV-seronegative. Both conserved end residues are trimmed from each CDR3. The D gene is left open where the match is weak.

length	D	V	CDR3
16	TRBD1	TRBV4-3	ASSQASGGAGSNTEAF
15	-	TRBV19	ASSIRQVFFEGDGYT
13	TRBD1	TRBV5-6	ASSLRDSFNQPQH
14	-	TRBV5-1	ASSLRSGGTNTEAF
14	TRBD2	TRBV7-2	ASTIRGRENTGELF
13	TRBD1	TRBV13	ATAWRQGAWNEQF
10	-	TRBV2	ASRELVAEAF
17	TRBD2	TRBV27	ASSPGTSGLVSSYNEQF
12	-	TRBV12-2	ASRPRTGVYEQY
11	-	TRBV29-1	SGLTGNTGELF
12	TRBD2	TRBV19	AIAGGGVYNEQF
12	-	TRBV19	ASSIGRGNEKLF
13	-	TRBV5-6	ASSLAWARGSPLH
12	TRBD1	TRBV30	AWSVDRGRSEAF
12	TRBD1	TRBV7-2	ASTSGQGPYEQY
13	TRBD2	TRBV7-9	ASSLAGTSGYEQY
13	-	TRBV14	ASKAARTSYNEQF
13	TRBD2	TRBV6-1	ASSGGGKNTGELF
12	TRBD2	TRBV14	ASSQWGGSYEQY
14	TRBD2	TRBV15	ATSRGTSGNTGELF
12	TRBD1	TRBV19	ASSNHQGATEAF
12	-	TRBV27	ASSLVAGTGELF
12	TRBD1	TRBV5-4	ASSSDRGPYEQY
13	TRBD1	TRBV18	ASSPGTGVNTEAF
13	TRBD2	TRBV5-4	ASRTLAGGPETQY
11	-	TRBV5-4	ASSITAGNTIY
14	TRBD1	TRBV7-3	ASSLGTGVGYNEQF
13	TRBD1	TRBV27	ASSLGDRMGETQY
12	TRBD1	TRBV6-5	ASSPGQESYGYT
10	TRBD1	TRBV6-5	ASSRQGVGQY
13	-	TRBV5-1	ASSTGQARVETQY
12	-	TRBV27	ASSLLARLGEQY
13	TRBD1	TRBV5-6	ASSADRTGDYGYT
13	-	TRBV14	ASSQVAGVNYEQY
12	TRBD2	TRBV7-9	ASRASGDTGELF
13	-	TRBV6-1	ASSEGWSPTDTQY
17	TRBD2	TRBV4-3	ASSQDPTAGTGGANVLT